Sequencing of this TCR beta chain was carried out in a study of OX40 agonist ivuxolimab in advanced cancers. Anyone with autoimmune disease history or systemic immunosuppression was excluded. Collection of blood occurred at baseline, at cycle 4 day 1, and at cycle 7 day 1. Study-wide results and limits: Low clonal expansion, among the lowest seen, marked partial responders at 0.1-3.0 mg/kg. Mean expanded clone counts were higher in CD8+ than CD4+ T cells.

Concerning this clone itself: The antigen is not known.

J was trimmed by 7 bases and V by 8 bases; bases with no gene match: 12. The CDR3 runs to 13 residues. Germline V lookup: CDR1 SQVTM, CDR2 ANQGSEA. Sequencing used immunoSEQ multiplex PCR; TCRdb keeps in-frame clones, though not all of them. The repertoire holds about 94,000 clones, with 87% as singletons. The rearrangement joins TRBV29-1 to TRBJ1-1; 8 bases fit TRBD1. Sequencing was performed on CD4+ or CD8+ T cells sorted from blood, taken in a trial of the OX40 agonist ivuxolimab. The clonotype was recovered from an adult with an advanced solid tumor such as melanoma, head and neck, liver or kidney cancer. The CDR3 region has the DNA TGCAGCACCCCAGGGGGCGGAGGTTTTGAAGCTTTCTTT. It encodes CSTPGGGGFEAFF.